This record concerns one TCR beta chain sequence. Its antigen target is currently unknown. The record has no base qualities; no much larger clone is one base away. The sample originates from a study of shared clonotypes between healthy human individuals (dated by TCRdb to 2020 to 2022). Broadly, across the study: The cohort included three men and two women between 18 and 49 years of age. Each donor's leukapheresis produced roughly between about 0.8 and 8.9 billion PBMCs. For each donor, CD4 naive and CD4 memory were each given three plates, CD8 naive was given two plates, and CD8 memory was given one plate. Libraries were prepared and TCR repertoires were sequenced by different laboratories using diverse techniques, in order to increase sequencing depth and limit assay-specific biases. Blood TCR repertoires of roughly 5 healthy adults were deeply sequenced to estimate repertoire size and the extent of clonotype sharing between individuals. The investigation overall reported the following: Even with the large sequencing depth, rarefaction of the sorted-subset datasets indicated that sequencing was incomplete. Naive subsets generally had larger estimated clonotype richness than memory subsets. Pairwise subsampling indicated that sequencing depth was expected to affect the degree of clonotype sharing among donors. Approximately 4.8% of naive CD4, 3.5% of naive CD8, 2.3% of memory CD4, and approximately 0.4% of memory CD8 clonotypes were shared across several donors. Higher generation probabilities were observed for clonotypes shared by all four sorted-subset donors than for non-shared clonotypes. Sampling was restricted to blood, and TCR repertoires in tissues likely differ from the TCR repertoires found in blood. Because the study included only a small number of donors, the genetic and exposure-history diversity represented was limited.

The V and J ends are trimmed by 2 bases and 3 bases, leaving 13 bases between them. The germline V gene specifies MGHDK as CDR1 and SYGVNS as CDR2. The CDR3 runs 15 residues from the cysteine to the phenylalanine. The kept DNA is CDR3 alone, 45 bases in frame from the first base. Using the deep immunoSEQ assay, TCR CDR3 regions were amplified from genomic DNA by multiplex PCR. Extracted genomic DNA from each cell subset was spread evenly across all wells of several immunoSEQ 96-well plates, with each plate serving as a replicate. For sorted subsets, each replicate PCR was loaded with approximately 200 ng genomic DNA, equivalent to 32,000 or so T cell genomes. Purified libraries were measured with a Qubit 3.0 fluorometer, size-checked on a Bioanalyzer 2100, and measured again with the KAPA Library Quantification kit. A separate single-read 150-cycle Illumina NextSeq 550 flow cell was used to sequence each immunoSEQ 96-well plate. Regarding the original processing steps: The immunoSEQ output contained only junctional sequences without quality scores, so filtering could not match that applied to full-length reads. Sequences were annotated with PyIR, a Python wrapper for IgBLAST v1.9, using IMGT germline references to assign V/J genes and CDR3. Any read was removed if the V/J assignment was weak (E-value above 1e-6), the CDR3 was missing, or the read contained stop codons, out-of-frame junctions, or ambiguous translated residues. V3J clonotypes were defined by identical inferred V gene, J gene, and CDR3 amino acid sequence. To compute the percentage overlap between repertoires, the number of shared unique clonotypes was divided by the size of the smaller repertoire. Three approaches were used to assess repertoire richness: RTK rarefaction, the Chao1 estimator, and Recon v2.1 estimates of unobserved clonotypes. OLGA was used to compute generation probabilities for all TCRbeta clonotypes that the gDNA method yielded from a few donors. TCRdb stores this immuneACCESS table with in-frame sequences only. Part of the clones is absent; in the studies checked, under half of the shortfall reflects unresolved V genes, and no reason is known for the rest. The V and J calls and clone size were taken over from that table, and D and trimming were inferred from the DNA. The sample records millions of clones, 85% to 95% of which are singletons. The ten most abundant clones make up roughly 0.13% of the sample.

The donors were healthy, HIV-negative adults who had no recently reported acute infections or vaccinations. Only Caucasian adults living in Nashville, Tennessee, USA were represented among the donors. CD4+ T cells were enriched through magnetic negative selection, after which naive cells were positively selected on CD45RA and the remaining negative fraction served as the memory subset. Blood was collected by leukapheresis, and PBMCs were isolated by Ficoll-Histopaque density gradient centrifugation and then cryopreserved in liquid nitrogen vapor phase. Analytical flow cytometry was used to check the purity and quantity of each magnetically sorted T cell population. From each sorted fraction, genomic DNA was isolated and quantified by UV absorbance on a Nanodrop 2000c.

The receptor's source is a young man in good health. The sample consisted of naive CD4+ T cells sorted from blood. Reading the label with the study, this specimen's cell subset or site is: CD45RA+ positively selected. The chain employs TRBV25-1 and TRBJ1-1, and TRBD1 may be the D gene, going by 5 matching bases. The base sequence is TGTGCCAGCAGTGAAATCGGTGGGGGGGACACTGAAGCTTTCTTT. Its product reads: CASSEIGGGDTEAFF.